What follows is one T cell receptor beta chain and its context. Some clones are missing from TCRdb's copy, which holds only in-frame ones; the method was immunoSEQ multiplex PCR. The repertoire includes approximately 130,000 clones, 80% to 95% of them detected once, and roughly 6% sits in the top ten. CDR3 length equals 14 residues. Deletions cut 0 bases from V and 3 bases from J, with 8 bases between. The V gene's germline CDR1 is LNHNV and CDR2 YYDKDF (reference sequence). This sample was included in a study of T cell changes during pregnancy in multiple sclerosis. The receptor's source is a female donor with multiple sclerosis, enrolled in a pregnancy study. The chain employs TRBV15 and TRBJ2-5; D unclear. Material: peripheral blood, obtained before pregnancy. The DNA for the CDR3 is TGTGCCACCAGCAGAGATATTTTTAAAGAGACCCAGTACTTC. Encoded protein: CATSRDIFKETQYF.